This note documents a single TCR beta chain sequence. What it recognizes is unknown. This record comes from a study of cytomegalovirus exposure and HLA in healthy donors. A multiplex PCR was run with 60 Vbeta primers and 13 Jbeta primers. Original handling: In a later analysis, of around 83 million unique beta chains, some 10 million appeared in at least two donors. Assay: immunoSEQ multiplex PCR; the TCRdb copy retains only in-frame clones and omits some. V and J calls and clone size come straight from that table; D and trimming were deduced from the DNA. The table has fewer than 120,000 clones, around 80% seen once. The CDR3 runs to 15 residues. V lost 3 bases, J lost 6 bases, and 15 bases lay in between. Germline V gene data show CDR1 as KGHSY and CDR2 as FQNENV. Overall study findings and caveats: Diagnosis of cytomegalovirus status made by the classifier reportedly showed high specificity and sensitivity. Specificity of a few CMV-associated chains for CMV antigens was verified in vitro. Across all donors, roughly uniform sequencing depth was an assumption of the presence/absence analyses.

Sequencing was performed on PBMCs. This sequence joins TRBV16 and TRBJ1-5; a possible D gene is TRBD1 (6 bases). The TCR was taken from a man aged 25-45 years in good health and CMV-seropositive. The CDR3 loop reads CASSHWTERSQPQHF. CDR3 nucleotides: TGTGCCAGCAGCCATTGGACAGAAAGGAGTCAGCCCCAGCATTTT.